This paragraph covers one TCR beta chain sequence. In this sample, this clonotype turned up many times. Its antigen is not yet known. Per-nucleotide qualities are absent, and no much larger clonotype sits a single base away. What this sample's treatment or condition label stands for: live attenuated yellow fever vaccine strain. At every blood-draw timepoint, two biological replicates of bulk PBMCs were collected. A standard Ficoll-Paque protocol was used to isolate PBMCs from peripheral blood. RNA was extracted with TriZol from bulk PBMCs, CD4 and CD8 fractions, and dextramer-positive and dextramer-negative fractions. This sample stems from a study of T cells after yellow fever vaccination (dated by TCRdb to about 2019). Some background on the complete study: Libraries from fractions with low cell numbers were prepared with the SMART-Seq v4 Ultra Low Input RNA kit. Two healthy male donors made up the cohort, one aged 18 to 29 years and the other aged 30 to 40 years. To track T-cell clones before and after primary and booster YFV17D yellow fever vaccination, bulk TCR alpha and beta repertoires were sequenced longitudinally. Bulk PBMC replicates and cell subsets were isolated from blood drawn at multiple timepoints before and after both primary and secondary immunization. The paper's findings and limits, for the study overall: The study included only two donors, which limits how far the findings can be generalized. Because abundant contaminating clonotypes from the bulk population could be contained in FACS-sorted repertoires, computational filtering was required. The secondary T-cell response was found to be weaker but faster than the primary response, with a peak reached on day 5 rather than on day 15. A small fraction of clonotypes appeared in both the CD4 and CD8 compartments, likely as a result of convergent recombination. Most clones expanded after primary vaccination (around 96% of CD4 and around nine tenths of CD8) were re-detected after the booster, suggesting that broad memory maintenance occurred.

Taken from cysteine to phenylalanine, the CDR3 has 12 residues. Of all the DNA, just the CDR3 is kept, 36 bases in frame from base 1. The germline V and J ends show losses of 3 bases and 9 bases respectively, and no gene match explains 4 bases of the junction. In the germline V gene (reference sequence), CDR1 corresponds to DFQATT and CDR2 to SNEGSKA. The reads were generated on an Illumina NovaSeq 6000. TCR cDNA was synthesized by 5'RACE template switching, through which a universal primer site and unique molecular identifiers were introduced. Priming for cDNA synthesis came from both the TCR alpha and TCR beta constant segments. Libraries were amplified in two PCR steps, with sample barcodes and sequencing adapters added in the second step. Sequencing of libraries was performed on Illumina HiSeq 2500 (2x100 bp) or NovaSeq (2x150 bp). The study's processing was this. Demultiplexing of reads and collapsing into UMI consensus sequences were performed with MIGEC, and V(D)J alignment was carried out with MiXCR. Clonotypes responding to the vaccine were identified with edgeR on replicate PBMC samples, with the criteria of FDR below 0.01 and a log2 fold change above 5 up to day 15. Each bulk clonotype was labeled CD4 or CD8 based on which sequenced repertoire, CD4 or CD8, contained the clonotype at higher abundance. TCRdb's own reprocessing of the public reads used fastp at Q25 and MiXCR and kept productive beta chains. Here each entry gathers all rows of one CDR3 protein and keeps the most common genes and DNA. These V and J calls rely on TCRdb rather than the paper's analysis. This sample gives 200,000 to 300,000 distinct CDR3 sequences in total; about 3.9% of them show up just once. The ten largest make up over 15% of the sample.

This TCR was recovered from a man between 18 and 35 years old who received the YFV17D yellow fever vaccine. The specimen was PBMCs, collected 15 days after the yellow fever booster vaccination. This receptor chain uses TRBV20-1 and TRBJ2-1, and 8 bases in between align with TRBD2. Here the CDR3 is given as CSASGGGFEQFF. The bases are TGCAGTGCTAGTGGCGGGGGGTTTGAGCAGTTCTTC.